The 25 T cell receptor beta chains below were found in one sample sequenced in a study of Ad26.COV2.S vaccination and SARS-CoV-2 variants. TCRdb's table, derived via immunoSEQ multiplex PCR, lists solely in-frame clones and lacks some. The sample shows about 400,000 clones, over 75% of them seen only once. This sample's treatment: over 15 received Ad26.COV2.S at low or high dose, single or two shots; five or six received placebo; per-sample allocation not given. Day 63 after the first injection of vaccine or placebo was the sampling time. Sequenced material: peripheral blood, taken in a trial of Ad26.COV2.S vaccine versus placebo. The receptors were sampled from a person aged 18-65 years who received the Ad26.COV2.S COVID-19 vaccine or a placebo.

The rearrangement uses TRBV30 and TRBJ1-1, with D hard to call. Trimming took 5 bases from V and 0 from J, leaving 10 bases between them. This CDR3 is built from 13 residues. Germline V gene lookup returns CDR1 GTSNPN and CDR2 SVGIG (reference sequence). CDR3: CAWGLTLNTEAFF. In nucleotides, the CDR3 is TGTGCCTGGGGATTGACCTTGAACACTGAAGCTTTCTTT.

This clone was recorded once. The chain employs TRBV27 and TRBJ2-7, with 7 bases aligning to TRBD1. In germline, CDR1 is MNHEY, CDR2 SMNVEV (reference sequence). Trimming at V came to 4 bases and at J to 6 bases, leaving 9 bases not matched to a gene. The CDR3 covers 14 residues. CDR3 DNA sequence: TGTGCCAGCAGTTCCCGGGACAGACCGAGCGAGCAGTACTTC. This translates into CASSSRDRPSEQYF.

This chain links TRBV7-3 with TRBJ2-1; 12 bases line up with TRBD2. The germline CDR1 and CDR2 sequences are SGHTA and FQGTGA. The CDR3 length is 20 residues. The V gene end was trimmed by 5 bases and the J gene end by 10 bases; junction bases not matched to a gene: 24. CDR3: CASSVKGTGASSGRAGEQFF. The CDR3 DNA follows: TGTGCCAGCAGCGTGAAGGGGACAGGGGCTTCTAGCGGGAGGGCCGGGGAGCAGTTCTTC.

The chain links TRBV5-1 to TRBJ2-3; 11 bases align to TRBD2. Losses at the gene ends were 0 bases for V and 6 bases for J; bases not matched to a gene: 6. Germline CDR1 reads SGHRS; CDR2 reads YFSETQ. The CDR3 is 16 amino acids. This CDR3 is CASSLAPSGRLDTQYF. In DNA form, the CDR3 reads TGCGCCAGCAGCTTGGCCCCTAGCGGGAGGCTGGATACGCAGTATTTT.

This chain links TRBV13 with TRBJ2-7; D is undetermined. CDR1 PRHDT and CDR2 FYEKMQ come from the germline V gene (reference sequence). CDR3 length equals 12 residues. V shed 3 bases and J shed 7 bases, with 10 bases lying between them. CDR3 loop: CASSLNMLEQYF. The CDR3 DNA reads as TGTGCCAGCAGCTTGAACATGCTGGAGCAGTACTTC.

The chain joins TRBV6-4 to TRBJ2-1; 9 bases match TRBD2. Trimming cost V 4 bases and J 3 bases; bases outside gene matches: 4. The CDR3 sequence is 15 residues long. Germline V gives CDR1 MRHNA, CDR2 SNTAGT. CDR3 sequence reads: CASSALAGFYNEQFF. DNA of the CDR3: TGTGCCAGCAGTGCACTAGCGGGTTTCTACAATGAGCAGTTCTTC.

This chain links TRBV18 with TRBJ1-2, with D maybe TRBD1 (6 bases). CDR1 is KGHSH and CDR2 is LQKENI in the germline V gene. Trimming pared 6 bases from V and 8 bases from J, leaving 13 bases between. This CDR3 has 12 amino acids. CDR3: CASSENRDGYTF. The DNA of the CDR3 is TGTGCCAGCTCGGAAAACAGGGACGGCTACACCTTC.

The rearrangement joins TRBV7-9 to TRBJ2-2, with D unclear. The CDR3 sequence is 13 residues long. Trimming took 5 bases from V and 2 from J, leaving 6 bases between them. Germline assignment: CDR1 SEHNR and CDR2 FQNEAQ (reference sequence). The CDR3 DNA reads TGTGCCAGCAGCCCTTATAACACCGGGGAGCTGTTTTTT. It is translated as CASSPYNTGELFF.

This chain uses TRBV15 with TRBJ2-7; perhaps TRBD2 as D (5 bases). The CDR3 runs 12 residues. CDR1 LNHNV and CDR2 YYDKDF come from the germline V gene (reference sequence). The V end lost 1 base, the J end lost 7 bases, and 8 bases lay between the germline ends. DNA of the CDR3: TGTGCCACCAGCAGAGGTGGACTGGAGCAGTACTTC. Protein product: CATSRGGLEQYF.

This rearrangement joins TRBV18 to TRBJ2-2; TRBD1 is a possible D gene (5 bases). This CDR3 has 16 residues. V lost 6 bases, J lost 5 bases, and 19 bases lay in between. CDR1 is KGHSH and CDR2 is LQKENI in the germline V gene. CDR3 bases: TGTGCCAGCTCTCCCAGGGTTACAGCAGTTACCGGGGAGCTGTTTTTT. As protein: CASSPRVTAVTGELFF.

The V call is TRBV7-9, the J call TRBJ2-1; no clear D. The CDR3 consists of 14 residues. V lost 6 bases, J lost 6 bases, and 15 bases lay in between. CDR1 SEHNR and CDR2 FQNEAQ come from the germline V gene (reference sequence). CDR3 loop: CASSPTRSANEQFF. CDR3 sequence (DNA): TGTGCCAGCAGTCCGACTCGCTCGGCCAATGAGCAGTTCTTC.

The chain combines TRBV6-6 with TRBJ2-1, with 9 bases lining up with TRBD1. The ends lost 4 bases at V and 6 bases at J; junction bases unmatched: 7. The germline gives CDR1 MNHNY, CDR2 SVGAGI (reference sequence). The length of the CDR3 is 15 residues. The CDR3 DNA reads TGTGCCAGCAGTTCCCCGGGACAGGGCTTCAATGAGCAGTTCTTC. Translation: CASSSPGQGFNEQFF.

The count of this clone is one. J is TRBJ2-1 and V is TRBV10-3; TRBD2 is a possible D gene (5 bases). The CDR3 extends over 13 amino acids. Trimming took off 6 bases at V and 6 bases at J, with 12 bases between the two ends. Germline CDR1 reads ENHRY; CDR2 reads SYGVKD. CDR3 residues: CAIRAETGNEQFF. The CDR3 bases are TGTGCCATCAGAGCGGAGACGGGCAATGAGCAGTTCTTC.

The chain joins TRBV11-1 to TRBJ2-1; D is possibly TRBD1 or TRBD2 (5 bases each). The CDR3 runs 16 residues. Trimming removed 4 bases from V and 5 bases from J, with 18 bases in between. Germline assignment: CDR1 SGHAT and CDR2 FQDESV (reference sequence). CDR3 sequence reads: CASSSPGQGSDNEQFF. As DNA, the CDR3 is TGTGCCAGCAGCTCCCCGGGGCAGGGCAGTGACAATGAGCAGTTCTTC.

V gene TRBV7-2 combines with J gene TRBJ1-6; possibly TRBD1 for D (5 bases). V was shortened by 0 bases and J by 6 bases, with 15 bases between the two germline ends. Germline V gene data show CDR1 as SGHTA and CDR2 as FQGNSA. The CDR3 runs 17 residues. In DNA form, the CDR3 reads TGTGCCAGCAGCTTAGCGACCTCGGCAGGGAGTAATTCACCCCTCCACTTT. Translated: CASSLATSAGSNSPLHF.

This chain links TRBV29-1 with TRBJ2-1; D ambiguous. The CDR3 loop spans 11 amino acids. Germline V gene sequence: CDR1 SQVTM, CDR2 ANQGSEA. The V gene lost 3 bases and the J gene lost 4 bases, with 4 bases spanning the gap. The chain's CDR3 is CSVERYNEQFF. The CDR3, as DNA: TGCAGCGTTGAGCGGTACAATGAGCAGTTCTTC.

Note on this clone: One junction end disagrees with the germline gene, perhaps due to a read error. The rearrangement links TRBV30 to TRBJ2-2; D ambiguous. There are 12 residues in the CDR3. Germline loops: CDR1 GTSNPN, CDR2 SVGIG (reference sequence). CDR3 sequence: CAWSVSTAELFF. CDR3 nucleotides: TGTGCCTGGAGTGTATCCACCGCGGAGCTGTTTTTT.

The rearrangement links TRBV2 to TRBJ2-2, with 9 bases that match TRBD1. Germline V gene data show CDR1 as SNHLY and CDR2 as FYNNEI. CDR3 size: 17 residues. V trimming: 6 bases; J trimming: 1 base; junction bases outside the gene matches: 9. The CDR3 spells CASSWSEDRGNTGELFF. The CDR3 coding sequence is TGTGCCAGCAGCTGGAGCGAGGACAGGGGGAACACCGGGGAGCTGTTTTTT.

The CDR3 DNA reads as TGTGCCATCGGCGATGGTCTGAACACTGAAGCTTTCTTT. Protein: CAIGDGLNTEAFF. The chain has TRBV10-3 and TRBJ1-1, with unresolved D. Germline V lookup: CDR1 ENHRY, CDR2 SYGVKD. Trimming shortened V by 8 bases and J by 0 bases, and 10 bases separated the two germline ends. This CDR3 comprises 13 residues.

The rearrangement uses TRBV29-1 and TRBJ2-3; possible D gene TRBD1, 6 bases. Germline lookup yields CDR1 SQVTM and CDR2 ANQGSEA. The CDR3 loop spans 15 amino acids. V lost 6 bases, J lost 1 base, and 17 bases lay in between. This chain's CDR3 is CSVETGMGGTDTQYF. Written as DNA, the CDR3 is TGCAGCGTCGAAACAGGGATGGGGGGCACAGATACGCAGTATTTT.

Many counts were recorded for this clone. J is TRBJ1-5 and V is TRBV19; D not resolved. This CDR3 contains 13 residues. Per germline, CDR1 LNHDA and CDR2 SQIVND (reference sequence). Trimming left V 5 bases short and J 0 bases short, with 5 bases between. In DNA form, the CDR3 reads TGTGCCAGTAGTTGGGGTAGCAATCAGCCCCAGCATTTT. Translating it yields CASSWGSNQPQHF.

The V and J genes are TRBV19 and TRBJ2-1, with 10 bases matching TRBD1. CDR1 is LNHDA and CDR2 is SQIVND in the germline V gene (reference sequence). This CDR3 is 16 amino acids long. Trimming cost V 3 bases and J 6 bases; bases outside gene matches: 8. The CDR3, as DNA: TGTGCCAGTAGTATCTTGACAGGGGGCGCAGGCAATGAGCAGTTCTTC. It specifies CASSILTGGAGNEQFF.

The genes are TRBV19 and TRBJ1-6; D remains unclear. V lost 3 bases, J lost 5 bases, and 8 bases lay in between. Per germline, CDR1 LNHDA and CDR2 SQIVND (reference sequence). This CDR3 is 14 amino acids long. Here the CDR3 reads CASSIGDNNSPLHF. The DNA of the CDR3 is TGTGCCAGTAGTATCGGCGATAATAATTCACCCCTCCACTTT.

For the CDR3, the DNA is TGTGCCAGCAGTTTATCAACCAGCACAGATACGCAGTATTTT. It specifies CASSLSTSTDTQYF. The chain joins TRBV27 to TRBJ2-3; D unresolved. CDR3 size: 14 residues. V was cut by 0 bases and J by 0 bases, with 4 bases left in between. Germline V gene lookup returns CDR1 MNHEY and CDR2 SMNVEV (reference sequence).

The chain has TRBV5-1 and TRBJ2-7; 11 bases fit TRBD2. The CDR3 is 14 amino acids. J lost 5 bases, V lost 0 bases, and 1 base had no gene match. Germline values: CDR1 SGHRS, CDR2 YFSETQ. CDR3 DNA: TGCGCCAGCAGCTTGGCGGGACTAGCGGACGAGCAGTACTTC. Its translation is CASSLAGLADEQYF.